A selection of T cell receptor beta chains follows, all from one sample in a study of blood T cell repertoires in COVID-19. Some clones are missing from TCRdb's copy, which holds only in-frame ones; the method was immunoSEQ multiplex PCR. The sample includes 270,000 or so clones, about four fifths of them seen just once. Sequencing was performed on peripheral blood. The receptors were sampled from a woman aged 50 to 60 who had recovered from COVID-19. CDR3s include the opening cysteine and the closing phenylalanine or tryptophan. A D gene is named only where the DNA matches it firmly. Rows give clone size only sometimes, using once, few, many, or a class for an expanded clone.

v_gene,d_gene,j_gene,abundance,len,CDR3nt,CDR3aa
TRBV18,TRBD1,TRBJ1-1,.,15,TGTGCCAGCTCAGAACAGGGGCCTCAGAACACTGAAGCTTTCTTT,CASSEQGPQNTEAFF
TRBV27,.,TRBJ2-1,.,12,TGTGCCAGCAGTTCATACTTGAATGAGCAGTTCTTC,CASSSYLNEQFF
TRBV27,.,TRBJ2-3,.,14,TGTGCCAGCAGTTTGAGTCGGGGGACAGATACGCAGTATTTT,CASSLSRGTDTQYF
TRBV25-1,.,TRBJ2-1,.,15,TGTGCCAGCAGTCCGACTACAGGGCGGTACAATGAGCAGTTCTTC,CASSPTTGRYNEQFF
TRBV27,.,TRBJ2-1,few,12,TGTGCCAGCAGTTTAGGGGCAAGGGAGCAGTTCTTC,CASSLGAREQFF
TRBV5-1,TRBD1,TRBJ2-2,.,16,TGCGCCAGCAGCCAGGGGGACAGGACGAACACCGGGGAGCTGTTTTTT,CASSQGDRTNTGELFF
TRBV3-1/TRBV3-2,TRBD1,TRBJ2-7,few,14,TGTGCCAGCAAAGGGACAGTGAATACCTACGAGCAGTACTTC,CASKGTVNTYEQYF
TRBV28,.,TRBJ1-2,.,17,TGTGCCAGCAGTTTAGTGGGAGCCCTTTCACAAATAGGGGGCTACACCTTC,CASSLVGALSQIGGYTF
TRBV24-1,TRBD2,TRBJ2-3,.,17,TGTGCCACCAGTGATCGAAGGACTAGCGGGGAGACAGATACGCAGTATTTT,CATSDRRTSGETDTQYF
TRBV27,TRBD1,TRBJ2-7,.,14,TGTGCCAGCAGCCTCGGACAGGGGGGCTACGAGCAGTACTTC,CASSLGQGGYEQYF
TRBV5-5,TRBD2,TRBJ2-2,.,19,TGTGCCAGCAGCCGGGGACTAGCGGGAGGGCCTACGAACACCGGGGAGCTGTTTTTT,CASSRGLAGGPTNTGELFF
TRBV27,.,TRBJ2-3,.,13,TGTGCCAGCAGTTTATTCGGCACAGATACGCAGTATTTT,CASSLFGTDTQYF
TRBV9,.,TRBJ2-5,.,16,TGTGCCAGCAGCGCGACTTCGCGGGCCCCCCAAGAGACCCAGTACTTC,CASSATSRAPQETQYF
TRBV2,.,TRBJ2-5,.,12,TGTGCCAGCAGTAGAGGGGGAGAGACCCAGTACTTC,CASSRGGETQYF
TRBV19,TRBD1,TRBJ1-5,.,15,TGTGCCAGTACCACGACAGGGGGAGGCAATCAGCCCCAGCATTTT,CASTTTGGGNQPQHF
TRBV27,.,TRBJ2-1,.,16,TGTGCCAGCAGACCTCAGGGCCCGACCACCTACAATGAGCAGTTCTTC,CASRPQGPTTYNEQFF
TRBV24-1,.,TRBJ1-5,.,14,TGTGCCACCAGCCCAGGCCGAGGAGGGCAGCCCCAGCATTTT,CATSPGRGGQPQHF
TRBV18,.,TRBJ2-7,once,17,TGTGCCAGCTCACTAACCGTTTTATCGGGAGATTTCTACGAGCAGTACTTC,CASSLTVLSGDFYEQYF
TRBV28,.,TRBJ1-2,.,14,TGTGCCAGCAGTTTCGGGGGGCAAGGCTATGGCTACACCTTC,CASSFGGQGYGYTF
TRBV27,.,TRBJ2-5,.,13,TGTGCCAGCAGTGTACAGACACAAGAGACCCAGTACTTC,CASSVQTQETQYF
TRBV2,.,TRBJ1-5,.,13,TGTGCCAGCACAGGTCTTTCCAATCAGCCCCAGCATTTT,CASTGLSNQPQHF
TRBV27,.,TRBJ2-1,.,14,TGTGCCAGCAGCGGGATCAACGGCAACAATGAGCAGTTCTTC,CASSGINGNNEQFF
TRBV6-6,.,TRBJ1-6,.,15,TGTGCCAGCAGTTACGGCCGCCTCTATAATTCACCCCTCCACTTT,CASSYGRLYNSPLHF
TRBV27,TRBD2,TRBJ2-7,.,15,TGTGCCAGCAGTCCGCTAGCGGGGTTCCCCTACGAGCAGTACTTC,CASSPLAGFPYEQYF
TRBV30,.,TRBJ1-2,once,15,TGTGCCTGGAGCCACCACAGGGCAAGCTATGGTGGCTACACCTTC,CAWSHHRASYGGYTF
TRBV3-1/TRBV3-2,.,TRBJ2-7,.,11,TGTGCCAGCAGCCAAGCGAGAAGGCAGTACTTC,CASSQARRQYF
TRBV5-4,.,TRBJ2-5,.,12,TGTGCCAGTCGTACAGACCAAGAGACCCAGTACTTC,CASRTDQETQYF
TRBV6-2/TRBV6-3,.,TRBJ1-6,few,15,TGTGCCAGCAGTTACGCGGGGGCGAGGAGTTCACCCCTCCACTTT,CASSYAGARSSPLHF
TRBV27,TRBD1,TRBJ1-1,.,16,TGTGCCAGCAGTTCAAGATTGACAGGGGGGATCACTGAAGCTTTCTTT,CASSSRLTGGITEAFF
TRBV9,.,TRBJ1-1,once,14,TGTGCCAGCAGCGTCACAGGTGCGTACACTGAAGCTTTCTTT,CASSVTGAYTEAFF
TRBV27,.,TRBJ1-5,once,15,TGTGCCAGCAGTCCCTTTCTAGACTTCAATCAGCCCCAGCATTTT,CASSPFLDFNQPQHF
TRBV19,TRBD1,TRBJ1-4,.,14,TGTGCCACGAGACCGGGACAGAATAATGAAAAACTGTTTTTT,CATRPGQNNEKLFF
TRBV7-2,.,TRBJ2-3,.,13,TGTGCCAGCAGGTCGTCTAGCACAGATACGCAGTATTTT,CASRSSSTDTQYF
TRBV4-1,.,TRBJ2-2,.,13,TGCGCCAGCAGCCAAGAGGGGGCCTGGGAGCTGTTTTTT,CASSQEGAWELFF
TRBV13,.,TRBJ2-5,few,12,TGTGCCAGCAGCTTAACCCAGGAGACCCAGTACTTC,CASSLTQETQYF
TRBV7-9,.,TRBJ1-1,.,14,TGTGCCAGCAGCTCTGGGAGAGTGAACACTGAAGCTTTCTTT,CASSSGRVNTEAFF
TRBV18,.,TRBJ2-3,.,13,TGTGCCAGCTCACAGCTACGAACAGATACGCAGTATTTT,CASSQLRTDTQYF
TRBV30,TRBD1,TRBJ1-1,.,14,TGTGCCTGGAGTCCACGGGACAGGAACACTGAAGCTTTCTTT,CAWSPRDRNTEAFF
TRBV19,TRBD1,TRBJ2-3,.,15,TGTGCCAGTAGGGACAGGGGTCTTAGCACAGATACGCAGTATTTT,CASRDRGLSTDTQYF
TRBV19,.,TRBJ1-1,.,13,TGTGCCAGTAGTAACAGGGTGAACACTGAAGCTTTCTTT,CASSNRVNTEAFF
TRBV7-9,TRBD1,TRBJ1-2,once,15,TGTGCCAGCAGCTCCGGACAGGGGACTAACTATGGCTACACCTTC,CASSSGQGTNYGYTF
TRBV2,TRBD1,TRBJ2-1,.,16,TGTGCCAGCAGGGGCGGACAGGGGGCGATATACAATGAGCAGTTCTTC,CASRGGQGAIYNEQFF
TRBV7-3,.,TRBJ1-3,.,17,TGTGCCAGCAGCTTAACACCGGCCGGGACTACTGGAAACACCATATATTTT,CASSLTPAGTTGNTIYF
TRBV4-3,.,TRBJ1-6,many,12,TGCGCCAGCAGCCATATACAGGGCATCCTCCACTTT,CASSHIQGILHF
TRBV6-5,TRBD1,TRBJ1-2,.,15,TGTGCCAGCAGCCCGACAGGGGCCTCTAACTATGGCTACACCTTC,CASSPTGASNYGYTF
TRBV6-1,.,TRBJ1-6,.,16,TGTGCCAGCAGTGAATACTCCCAGGGTATGGTCTCACCCCTCCACTTT,CASSEYSQGMVSPLHF
TRBV28,TRBD1,TRBJ1-3,.,18,TGTGCCAGCAGCCGCGGACAGGGGGCTATGATCGACCGAAACACCATATATTTT,CASSRGQGAMIDRNTIYF
TRBV5-5,.,TRBJ2-3,.,15,TGTGCCAGCAGCTTGGAGTGGGAGAGCACAGATACGCAGTATTTT,CASSLEWESTDTQYF
TRBV4-3,TRBD2,TRBJ2-1,.,17,TGCGCCAGCAGCCAATCTCTAAGCGGGAGGGCCGAGAATGAGCAGTTCTTC,CASSQSLSGRAENEQFF
TRBV19,.,TRBJ2-1,.,14,TGTGCCAGTAGATGGGCGGGGATGACAAATGAGCAGTTCTTC,CASRWAGMTNEQFF
TRBV10-1,TRBD2,TRBJ2-1,.,17,TGCGCCAGCAGCCCATCCCCCCTAGCGGGGATCGACAATGAGCAGTTCTTC,CASSPSPLAGIDNEQFF
TRBV12-3/TRBV12-4,.,TRBJ2-7,.,11,TGTGCCAGCAGTGTTAACTACGAGCAGTACTTC,CASSVNYEQYF
TRBV27,.,TRBJ1-5,.,14,TGTGCCAGCAGTTTATATCGGGAGGATCAGCCCCAGCATTTT,CASSLYREDQPQHF
TRBV19,TRBD2,TRBJ2-7,.,17,TGTGCCAGTAGTAAGATCGCCGGGACTAGCGGGACCGTCGAGCAGTACTTC,CASSKIAGTSGTVEQYF
TRBV28,TRBD2,TRBJ2-7,.,13,TGTGCCAGCAGTTTCGGGCGGGAGTACGAGCAGTACTTC,CASSFGREYEQYF
TRBV12-5,.,TRBJ1-1,.,13,TGTGCTAGTGGTTCTTCCGGGGGCACTGAAGCTTTCTTT,CASGSSGGTEAFF